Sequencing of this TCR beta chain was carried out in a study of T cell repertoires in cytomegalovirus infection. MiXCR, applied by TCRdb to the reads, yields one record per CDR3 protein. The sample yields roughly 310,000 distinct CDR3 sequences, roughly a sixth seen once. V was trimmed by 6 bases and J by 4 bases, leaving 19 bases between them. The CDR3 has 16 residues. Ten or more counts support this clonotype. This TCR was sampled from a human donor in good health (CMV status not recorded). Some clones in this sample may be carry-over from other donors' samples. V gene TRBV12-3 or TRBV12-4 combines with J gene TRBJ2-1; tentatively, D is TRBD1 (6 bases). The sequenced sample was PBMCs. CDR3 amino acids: CASRGLGSDRYNEQFF. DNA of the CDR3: TGTGCCAGCAGGGGCCTCGGATCGGACAGATACAATGAGCAGTTCTTC.